This T cell receptor beta chain was captured in a study of OX40 agonist ivuxolimab in advanced cancers. Exclusion applied to patients with autoimmune disease history or systemic immunosuppression. Method: immunoSEQ multiplex PCR; TCRdb's copy keeps in-frame clones and lacks some. The table records 15,000 to 25,000 clones, roughly 89% of them present only once. This CDR3 contains 13 residues. CDR1 is MNHEY and CDR2 is SVGAGI in the germline V gene. Deletions cut 7 bases from V and 5 bases from J, with 15 bases between. Sample: CD4+ or CD8+ T cells sorted from blood, taken in a trial of the OX40 agonist ivuxolimab. The receptor comes from an adult with an advanced solid tumor such as melanoma, head and neck, liver or kidney cancer. This chain connects TRBV6-5 to TRBJ2-7; tentatively, D is TRBD2 (5 bases). CDR3 coding DNA: TGTGCCAGCACCTATAGCGAAAAAAACGAGCAGTACTTC. Protein: CASTYSEKNEQYF.